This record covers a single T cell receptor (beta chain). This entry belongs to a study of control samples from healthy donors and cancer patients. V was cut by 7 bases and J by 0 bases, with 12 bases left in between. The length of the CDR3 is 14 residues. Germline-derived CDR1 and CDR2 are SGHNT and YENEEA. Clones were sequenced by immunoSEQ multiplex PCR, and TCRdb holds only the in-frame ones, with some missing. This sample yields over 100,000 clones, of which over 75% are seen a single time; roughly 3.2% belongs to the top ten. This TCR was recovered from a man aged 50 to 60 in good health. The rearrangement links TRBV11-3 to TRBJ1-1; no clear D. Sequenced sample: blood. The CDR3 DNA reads TGTGCCAGCAATAAGAGGACTCTGAACACTGAAGCTTTCTTT. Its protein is CASNKRTLNTEAFF.